What follows is one TCR beta chain and its context. Its matching antigen is unknown. PCR used 60 Vbeta primers and 13 Jbeta primers. Sequenced by immunoSEQ multiplex PCR; TCRdb stores in-frame clones only, minus some. Of about 89,000 clones in the sample, around 85% were seen once. The sample comes from a study of cytomegalovirus exposure and HLA in healthy donors. In the study overall: A prior study identified approximately 120 million unique TCR beta sequences from about 179 million T cells.

Germline loops: CDR1 SGHAT, CDR2 FQNNGV. This CDR3 has 14 amino acids. Trimming took off 3 bases at V and 0 bases at J, with 8 bases between the two ends. General study findings and limits: A later examination showed that TCR association rates differed by HLA locus, with DRB1 most and HLA-C fewest. In a later analysis, productive TCRs from donors in an Asian-associated ancestry cluster reportedly carried fewer N-insertions than the cohort mean. Three CMV-associated chains proved CMV antigen-specific in vitro.

This chain connects TRBV11-2 to TRBJ2-5; D unclear. The clonotype originates from a man aged 35 to 55 in good health and CMV-seropositive. Sample: PBMCs. CDR3 nucleotide sequence: TGTGCCAGCAGCTTTGGCCAGTACCAAGAGACCCAGTACTTC. This translates into CASSFGQYQETQYF.